This T cell receptor (beta chain) was identified during a study of CXCR3-negative and CXCR3-positive naive CD8 T cells. This CDR3 has 16 amino acids. By phenotype, naive CD8+ T cells were CD45RO-CCR7+CD27+CD95-. UMI-tagged TRB cDNA libraries were built via 5' RACE. After re-calling the 5' RACE reads, TCRdb lists one entry per CDR3 protein, DNA absent. The sample has 90,000 to 150,000 distinct CDR3 sequences. Study-wide findings and caveats: For memory CD8+ cells diversity was much lower, but both naive subsets had comparably high diversity. In CXCR3-positive naive cells, the TRB CDR3s were more hydrophobic than in CXCR3-negative naive cells. Memory cells diverged, while naive CXCR3-positive and CXCR3-negative cells had similar TRBV-TRBJ usage.

Regarding this clonotype: Its antigen is still unknown.

The clonotype originates from a human donor in good health. Some clones in this sample may be carry-over from other donors' samples. Sequenced input: naive CXCR3+ CD8+ T cells from blood. Subset noted: CD45RO-CCR7+CD27+CD95- naive CD8+ T cells expressing CXCR3 (TNR3+). The gene calls are TRBV12-3 or TRBV12-4 and TRBJ2-1. The chain's CDR3 is CASSLVSEGPYNEQFF.